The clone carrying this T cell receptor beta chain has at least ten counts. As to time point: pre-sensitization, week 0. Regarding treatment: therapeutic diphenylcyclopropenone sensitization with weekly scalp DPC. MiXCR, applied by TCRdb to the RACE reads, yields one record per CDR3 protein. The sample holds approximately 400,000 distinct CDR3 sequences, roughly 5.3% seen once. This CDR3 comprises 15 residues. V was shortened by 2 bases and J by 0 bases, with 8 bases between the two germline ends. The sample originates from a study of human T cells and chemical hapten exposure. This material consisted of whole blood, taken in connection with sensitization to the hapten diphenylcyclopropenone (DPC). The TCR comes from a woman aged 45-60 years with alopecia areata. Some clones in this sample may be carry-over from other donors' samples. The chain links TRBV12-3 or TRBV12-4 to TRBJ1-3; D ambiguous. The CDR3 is CASSLLAGSGNTIYF. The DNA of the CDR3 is TGTGCCAGCAGTTTACTGGCGGGCTCTGGAAACACCATATATTTT.